This is a list of T cell receptor beta chains from one sample in a study of blood T cell repertoires in COVID-19. The assay was immunoSEQ multiplex PCR, and TCRdb's table has in-frame clones only and misses some. The repertoire holds roughly 20,000 clones, with roughly 90% as singletons. The sequenced sample was peripheral blood. The receptors originated from a human donor in a cohort sampled during active COVID-19. The donor label of this sample is uncertain. Both conserved end residues are part of each CDR3. Fields, in order: clone size, D gene, J gene, V gene, CDR3 DNA, CDR3 protein. D genes are given only for firm matches. Clone size is given for some rows only: seen once, a few or many times, or a class if the clone is expanded.

>once|NA|TRBJ2-1|TRBV18
TGTGCCAGCTCACTCCCCCTAGGTTTCAATGAGCAGTTCTTC
CASSLPLGFNEQFF
>NA|NA|TRBJ2-7|TRBV14
TGTGCCAGCAGCCCCCGGGGGAATCACGAGCAGTACTTC
CASSPRGNHEQYF
>NA|TRBD1|TRBJ2-7|TRBV29-1
TGCAGCGTCAGGACAGGGGGGCACGAGCAGTACTTC
CSVRTGGHEQYF
>NA|NA|TRBJ2-7|TRBV5-4
TGTGCCAGCAGCTTGGGGGGAGTTAGCGCCTACGAGCAGTACTTC
CASSLGGVSAYEQYF
>NA|NA|TRBJ2-7|TRBV28
TGTGCCAGCAGGACTCGTTACGAGCAGTACTTC
CASRTRYEQYF
>NA|TRBD1|TRBJ2-7|TRBV5-1
TGCGCCAGCAGCTCGGGACAGGGCTCTTACGAGCAGTACTTC
CASSSGQGSYEQYF
>few|TRBD1|TRBJ1-1|TRBV6-6
TGTGCCAGCAGCCCCAGGACAGGGGCCCCAAACACTGAAGCTTTCTTT
CASSPRTGAPNTEAFF
>NA|NA|TRBJ1-1|TRBV19
TGTGCCAGTAGTACAGGACAGAGGGGGGGGCCGAGCACTGAAGCTTTCTTT
CASSTGQRGGPSTEAFF
>NA|TRBD1|TRBJ2-1|TRBV6-5
TGTGCCAGCAGCCGGGACAGGACCCACAATGAGCAGTTCTTC
CASSRDRTHNEQFF
>NA|TRBD2|TRBJ2-7|TRBV10-3
TGTGCCATCAGTGGACTAGCGGGGTCCTACGAGCAGTACTTC
CAISGLAGSYEQYF
>NA|NA|TRBJ1-1|TRBV4-1
TGCGCCAGCAGCCCGACTTTTGGGGACAATATACGCGCTGAAGCTTTCTTT
CASSPTFGDNIRAEAFF
>NA|TRBD1|TRBJ2-1|TRBV5-1
TGCGCCAGCAGCGAACAGGGGGCCGATTACAATGAGCAGTTCTTC
CASSEQGADYNEQFF
>once|NA|TRBJ1-5|TRBV15
TGTGCCACCAGCAGGGGGGGGTCAGATCAGCCCCAGCATTTT
CATSRGGSDQPQHF
>few|NA|TRBJ2-3|TRBV3-1/TRBV3-2
TGTGCCAGCAGCCAAGTAATAGCGAGGACAGATACGCAGTATTTT
CASSQVIARTDTQYF
>once|TRBD1|TRBJ2-2|TRBV7-7
TGTGCCAGCAGCTCGGGACAGAGTAACACCGGGGAGCTGTTTTTT
CASSSGQSNTGELFF
>NA|NA|TRBJ2-1|TRBV7-9
TGTGCCAGCAGCTTAAGCGGAGATGGAAGGGATGAGCAGTTCTTC
CASSLSGDGRDEQFF
>NA|NA|TRBJ2-5|TRBV28
TGTGGCATATCTCGCGGAATCCAAGAGACCCAGTACTTC
CGISRGIQETQYF
>NA|TRBD1|TRBJ2-3|TRBV7-8
TGTGCCAGCACCCTACAGGGGGCAGATACGCAGTATTTT
CASTLQGADTQYF
>few|TRBD1|TRBJ2-3|TRBV5-1
TGCGCCAGCAGCTTGACAGGGGCAGATACGCAGTATTTT
CASSLTGADTQYF
>NA|NA|TRBJ2-7|TRBV6-4
TGTGCCAGCAGTGACTCGAGGGCTCCGGAGAGCTCCTACGAGCAGTACTTC
CASSDSRAPESSYEQYF
>NA|TRBD1|TRBJ1-3|TRBV5-1
TGCGCCAGCAGCTTGGGGGACAGGGGAAACACCATATATTTT
CASSLGDRGNTIYF
>NA|NA|TRBJ1-3|TRBV7-3
TGTGCCAGCAGCCGACAGGCTGCTGGAAACACCATATATTTT
CASSRQAAGNTIYF
>NA|TRBD1|TRBJ2-5|TRBV19
TGTGCCAGTAGTACAAGAAGGGGGCGCGGGGAGACCCAGTACTTC
CASSTRRGRGETQYF
>NA|TRBD1|TRBJ1-3|TRBV5-6
TGTGCCAGCAGCTTGGCCAGGGGGCGGGATGGAAACACCATATATTTT
CASSLARGRDGNTIYF
>NA|NA|TRBJ1-4|TRBV14
TGTGCCAGCAGCCCCTCCGTGGGGGGGGGAGAAAAACTGTTTTTT
CASSPSVGGGEKLFF
>NA|TRBD2|TRBJ2-1|TRBV5-6
TGTGCCAGCAGCCTCGGGACTAGCGGGAACAATGAGCAGTTCTTC
CASSLGTSGNNEQFF
>few|NA|TRBJ2-7|TRBV7-9
TGTGCCAGCAGCTTAGTCCTTGGACAGTTCGACGAGCAGTACTTC
CASSLVLGQFDEQYF
>NA|NA|TRBJ2-2|TRBV12-3/TRBV12-4
TGTGCCAGCAGGATGAGTAACACCGGGGAGCTGTTTTTT
CASRMSNTGELFF
>NA|NA|TRBJ1-1|TRBV27
TGTGCCAGCAGTTTTGGGGAGGGCACTGAAGCTTTCTTT
CASSFGEGTEAFF
>NA|NA|TRBJ1-3|TRBV19
TGTGCCAGTAGTATTACTTCCCTCGGAAACACCATATATTTT
CASSITSLGNTIYF
>NA|TRBD2|TRBJ2-7|TRBV29-1
TGCAGCGTTGCGGGGGCTAGCGGGAGAAGATTTTACGAGCAGTACTTC
CSVAGASGRRFYEQYF
>once|NA|TRBJ1-5|TRBV6-5
TGTGCCAGCAGACCAGCAGGGTCAAGTCAGCCCCAGCATTTT
CASRPAGSSQPQHF
>NA|NA|TRBJ2-2|TRBV30
TGTGCCTGGAGTGTGAAGGGACACGCGAACACCGGGGAGCTGTTTTTT
CAWSVKGHANTGELFF
>once|NA|TRBJ2-6|TRBV11-3
TGTGCCAGCAGCTTACCCGTCTCTGGGGCCAACGTCCTGACTTTC
CASSLPVSGANVLTF
>NA|NA|TRBJ2-3|TRBV12-5
TGTGCTAGTGGTCGGAGCGGGAGCACAGATACGCAGTATTTT
CASGRSGSTDTQYF
>once|TRBD1|TRBJ1-2|TRBV19
TGTGCCAGTAGTACCTACGGACAGGGGAACTATGGCTACACCTTC
CASSTYGQGNYGYTF
>NA|TRBD1|TRBJ2-3|TRBV24-1
TGTGCCACCAGTGACCGGGGACAGAGCACAGATACGCAGTATTTT
CATSDRGQSTDTQYF
>NA|NA|TRBJ2-1|TRBV3-1/TRBV3-2
TGTGCCAGCAGCTTTCGAAGGGACCGGGAGGAGCAGTTCTTC
CASSFRRDREEQFF
>NA|TRBD1|TRBJ1-5|TRBV30
TGTGCCTGGAGTGTGGGGGACAGGGTTAATCAGCCCCAGCATTTT
CAWSVGDRVNQPQHF
>NA|TRBD1|TRBJ1-2|TRBV5-1
TGCGCCAGCAGCGCGGGACAGGGGGCGCCGGGTGGCTACACCTTC
CASSAGQGAPGGYTF
>NA|TRBD1|TRBJ1-2|TRBV7-2
TGTGCCAGCAGCTCACGACAGGGGTATGGCTACACCTTC
CASSSRQGYGYTF
>NA|NA|TRBJ2-1|TRBV27
TGTGCCAGCAGCCCGCCGGGAACCGGGAGCAATGAGCAGTTCTTC
CASSPPGTGSNEQFF
>NA|NA|TRBJ1-5|TRBV2
TGTGCCAGCACGGACAGCAATAGCAATCAGCCCCAGCATTTT
CASTDSNSNQPQHF
>NA|TRBD1|TRBJ2-3|TRBV2
TGTGCCAGCAGTGGGGACAGGACTAGCACAGATACGCAGTATTTT
CASSGDRTSTDTQYF
>NA|NA|TRBJ1-5|TRBV7-8
TGTGCCAGCAGCCGGGAAACAGGGCTCCATCAGCCCCAGCATTTT
CASSRETGLHQPQHF
>NA|TRBD1|TRBJ2-1|TRBV4-1
TGCGCCAGCAGCACCCGACAGGGGACCCTCTCCTACAATGAGCAGTTCTTC
CASSTRQGTLSYNEQFF
>NA|TRBD1|TRBJ2-1|TRBV27
TGTGCCAGCAGTTGGGGACAGGGTGCCTACAATGAGCAGTTCTTC
CASSWGQGAYNEQFF
>NA|TRBD1|TRBJ2-5|TRBV5-1
TGCGCCAGCAGCTTAACCGGGACAGGGGAGTCCCAGTACTTC
CASSLTGTGESQYF
>NA|TRBD1|TRBJ2-7|TRBV4-1
TGCGCCAGCAGCCAGTATACCCTCCGTGACAGGGGCTACGAGCAGTACTTC
CASSQYTLRDRGYEQYF
>NA|TRBD2|TRBJ2-7|TRBV7-8
TGTGCCAGCAGAACTAGCGGATCCAGCTACGAGCAGTACTTC
CASRTSGSSYEQYF
>NA|TRBD2|TRBJ2-5|TRBV6-2/TRBV6-3
TGTGCCAGCAGTTGGAGGCTAGCGGGAGGGTTCGAGACCCAGTACTTC
CASSWRLAGGFETQYF
>NA|TRBD1|TRBJ2-1|TRBV5-4
TGTGCCAGCAGCTCGCCCGGGACAGGGGTGAGTGAGCAGTTCTTC
CASSSPGTGVSEQFF
>NA|NA|TRBJ1-3|TRBV30
TGTGCCTGGAGCCCTCGGAGCTCTGGAAACACCATATATTTT
CAWSPRSSGNTIYF
>once|NA|TRBJ2-1|TRBV20-1
TGCAGTGCTAGAGGGGAGGCCGGAATGTTCTTC
CSARGEAGMFF
>once|NA|TRBJ2-7|TRBV28
TGTGCCAGCAGGCAGGGGGGATTTCAGTACTTC
CASRQGGFQYF
>NA|TRBD2|TRBJ2-1|TRBV6-4
TGTGCCAGCAGTTCGGGACTAGGCAATGAGCAGTTCTTC
CASSSGLGNEQFF
>medium-sized|NA|TRBJ2-2|TRBV28
TGTGCCAGCAGTGGGTTTAGGAGCACCGGGGAGCTGTTTTTT
CASSGFRSTGELFF
>once|NA|TRBJ2-5|TRBV5-4
TGTGCCAGCAGCCTTCCGGGGGTCCAAGAGACCCAGTACTTC
CASSLPGVQETQYF
>once|NA|TRBJ2-1|TRBV19
TGTGCCAGTAGTATGTACCGGGAGTACAATGAGCAGTTCTTC
CASSMYREYNEQFF
>NA|NA|TRBJ2-2|TRBV7-6
TGTGCCAGCAGCTTAGTGGCCAGGGCGAACACCGGGGAGCTGTTTTTT
CASSLVARANTGELFF